This passage covers 18 T cell receptor beta chains from one sample sequenced in a study of cytomegalovirus exposure and HLA in healthy donors. PCR used 60 Vbeta primers and 13 Jbeta primers. Clones were sequenced by immunoSEQ multiplex PCR, and TCRdb holds only the in-frame ones, with some missing. The sample yields fewer than 120,000 clones, approximately 83% seen once. Sequences were obtained from PBMCs. These TCRs come from a man aged 35-49 years in good health and CMV-seronegative.

This clone has just one count. The rearrangement joins TRBV5-1 to TRBJ2-1, with D perhaps matching TRBD2 (6 bases). Between the trimmed V and J ends, which lost 4 bases and 0 bases, there was a span of 8 bases. The CDR3 runs to 14 residues. Germline V gene data show CDR1 as SGHRS and CDR2 as YFSETQ. CDR3 residues: CASSVGGSYNEQFF. The CDR3 region has the DNA TGCGCCAGCAGCGTGGGAGGCTCCTACAATGAGCAGTTCTTC.

The rearrangement joins TRBV7-9 to TRBJ1-5, with D possibly TRBD1 on 6 matching bases. Germline loops: CDR1 SEHNR, CDR2 FQNEAQ (reference sequence). V was trimmed by 1 base and J by 7 bases, leaving 14 bases between them. This CDR3 comprises 15 residues. In nucleotides, the CDR3 is TGTGCCAGCAGCTTAGTGGCAGGGGATGGACAGCCCCAGCATTTT. Protein product: CASSLVAGDGQPQHF.

The chain links TRBV4-1 to TRBJ1-5; D call uncertain. The CDR3 runs to 16 residues. Between the trimmed V and J ends, which lost 0 bases and 4 bases, there was a span of 13 bases. The germline CDR1 and CDR2 sequences are MGHRA and YSYEKL. The CDR3 region is CASSQDPGNGNQPQHF. CDR3 sequence (DNA): TGCGCCAGCAGCCAAGATCCGGGGAATGGGAATCAGCCCCAGCATTTT.

The chain recombines TRBV6-5 with TRBJ1-1; no definite D call. The CDR3 totals 15 residues. CDR1 is MNHEY, CDR2 SVGAGI, per germline. Trimming pared 0 bases from V and 3 bases from J, leaving 11 bases between. CDR3 sequence reads: CASSYSGGRYTEAFF. CDR3 DNA sequence: TGTGCCAGCAGTTACTCGGGAGGGAGATACACTGAAGCTTTCTTT.

J is TRBJ1-4 and V is TRBV5-1; 8 bases are a match to TRBD1. Trimming removed 3 bases from V and 4 bases from J; junction bases left unmatched: 8. Germline loops: CDR1 SGHRS, CDR2 YFSETQ. There are 16 residues in the CDR3. CDR3 residues: CASSSGTGRSNEKLFF. The CDR3 nucleotides read TGCGCCAGCAGCTCCGGGACAGGTAGAAGTAATGAAAAACTGTTTTTT.

This chain links TRBV12-5 with TRBJ1-1; D gene ambiguous. Germline lookup yields CDR1 LGHNT and CDR2 FRNRAP. The CDR3 covers 14 residues. Trimming removed 1 base from V and 8 bases from J, with 14 bases in between. The CDR3 region is CASGLGTTMEEAFF. The CDR3 nucleotides are TGTGCTAGTGGTTTGGGAACTACGATGGAAGAAGCTTTCTTT.

This chain uses TRBV7-8 with TRBJ1-6, with 7 bases lining up with TRBD1. Germline CDR1 reads SGHVS; CDR2 reads FQNEAQ. This CDR3 spans 14 amino acids. V dropped 2 bases and J dropped 7; count of bases not matched to a gene: 2. CDR3 protein: CASSLRQGNSPLHF. CDR3 coding DNA: TGTGCCAGCAGCTTAAGACAGGGCAATTCACCCCTCCACTTT.

This sequence joins TRBV30 and TRBJ1-4; a weak D match, TRBD1 (5 bases). CDR1 and CDR2 from the germline V gene are GTSNPN and SVGIG (reference sequence). V was pared by 3 bases and J by 5 bases, with 16 bases between. The CDR3 runs to 15 residues. In nucleotides, the CDR3 is TGTGCCTGGAGCCGGCCGATGGCAGGGAATGAAAAACTGTTTTTT. Amino acid sequence: CAWSRPMAGNEKLFF.

The rearrangement uses TRBV30 and TRBJ1-2; a possible D gene is TRBD1 (6 bases). Germline V gene sequence: CDR1 GTSNPN, CDR2 SVGIG (reference sequence). The CDR3 is made up of 13 amino acids. V was cut by 2 bases and J by 8 bases, with 15 bases left in between. This chain's CDR3 is CAWSFLGGQGYTF. DNA of the CDR3: TGTGCCTGGAGTTTTCTGGGGGGGCAAGGCTACACCTTC.

This chain links TRBV28 with TRBJ2-1, with unresolved D. The V gene lost 7 bases and the J gene lost 0 bases, with 10 bases spanning the gap. The CDR3 is made up of 14 amino acids. CDR1 is MDHEN and CDR2 is SYDVKM in the germline V gene. The CDR3 coding sequence is TGTGCCAGCACAGACACTGTCTCCTACAATGAGCAGTTCTTC. Encoded protein: CASTDTVSYNEQFF.

As to this clone: Other DNA variants within this sample encode the same CDR3. The chain joins TRBV7-9 to TRBJ1-5, with no clear D. Per the germline V gene, CDR1 is SEHNR and CDR2 is FQNEAQ (reference sequence). V was cut by 1 base and J by 5 bases, with 3 bases left in between. The CDR3 covers 12 residues. The CDR3 is CASSLGDQPQHF. The CDR3, as DNA: TGTGCCAGCAGCTTAGGAGATCAGCCCCAGCATTTT.

The V call is TRBV6-1, the J call TRBJ1-1, with D unresolved. The CDR3 covers 12 residues. Germline CDR1 is MNHNS and CDR2 is SASEGT. The germline V and J ends were trimmed by 6 bases and 0 bases, with 5 bases remaining between them. CDR3 sequence: CASSPVNTEAFF. CDR3 DNA: TGTGCCAGCAGCCCAGTGAACACTGAAGCTTTCTTT.

This clone was recorded once. V is TRBV2 and J is TRBJ1-5; TRBD1 aligns across 8 bases. The CDR3 is 14 residues long. Germline CDR1 is SNHLY and CDR2 is FYNNEI. Germline trimming cut 6 bases from V and 6 bases from J; bases unmatched to any gene: 7. CDR3 coding DNA: TGTGCCAGCAGCGCTGACAGGGGTCGTCAGCCCCAGCATTTT. This sequence encodes CASSADRGRQPQHF.

The chain combines TRBV4-3 with TRBJ2-3, with 8 bases aligning to TRBD2. Germline V gene data show CDR1 as LGHNA and CDR2 as YSLEER. CDR3 size: 16 residues. V trimming: 0 bases; J trimming: 5 bases; junction bases outside the gene matches: 7. CDR3 nucleotide sequence: TGCGCCAGCAGCCAAGATACCGGGGGGGCTAAAGATACGCAGTATTTT. Its translation: CASSQDTGGAKDTQYF.

The chain links TRBV18 to TRBJ1-1; the D is unclear. Germline lookup yields CDR1 KGHSH and CDR2 LQKENI. V dropped 3 bases and J dropped 6 bases, with 11 bases sitting between them. This CDR3 has 13 amino acids. The CDR3 region is CASSPTNMAEAFF. CDR3 coding DNA: TGTGCCAGCTCACCCACGAACATGGCTGAAGCTTTCTTT. Variable domain in full (rest from reference TRBV18 and TRBJ1-1): NAGVMQNPRHLVRRRGQEARLRCSPMKGHSHVYWYRQLPEEGLKFMVYLQKENIIDESGMPKERFSAEFPKEGPSILRIQQVVRGDSAAYFCASSPTNMAEAFFGQGTRLTVV.

The rearrangement uses TRBV6-5 and TRBJ2-1; 8 bases line up with TRBD1. CDR3 length: 14 amino acids. Trimming at V came to 2 bases and at J to 9 bases, leaving 6 bases not matched to a gene. Germline lookup yields CDR1 MNHEY and CDR2 SVGAGI. Here the CDR3 reads CASSYGQGVREQFF. In nucleotides, the CDR3 is TGTGCCAGCAGTTACGGACAGGGTGTACGTGAGCAGTTCTTC.

The chain combines TRBV29-1 with TRBJ1-1; TRBD1 matches at 7 bases. The CDR3 length is 12 residues. J gave up 1 base and V 6 bases, and 2 bases lay outside the gene matches. Germline CDR1 SQVTM, CDR2 ANQGSEA. This CDR3 reads CSVHRGNTEAFF. CDR3 DNA sequence: TGCAGCGTACACAGGGGGAACACTGAAGCTTTCTTT. The entire variable domain, with the rest obtained from reference TRBV29-1 and TRBJ1-1, is as follows: SAVISQKPSRDICQRGTSLTIQCQVDSQVTMMFWYRQQPGQSLTLIATANQGSEATYESGFVIDKFPISRPNLTFSTLTVSNMSPEDSSIYLCSVHRGNTEAFFGQGTRLTVV.

CDR3: CATSRVRGYNEQFF. The CDR3 DNA sequence: TGTGCCACCAGCAGAGTCAGGGGATACAATGAGCAGTTCTTC. The chain combines TRBV15 with TRBJ2-1; a possible D gene is TRBD1 (6 bases). Germline assignment: CDR1 LNHNV and CDR2 YYDKDF (reference sequence). This CDR3 is built from 14 residues. V lost 1 base to trimming and J lost 4 bases, with 8 bases between them. The full variable domain, its missing parts supplied by reference TRBV15 and TRBJ2-1, is DAMVIQNPRYQVTQFGKPVTLSCSQTLNHNVMYWYQQKSSQAPKLLFHYYDKDFNNEADTPDNFQSRRPNTSFCFLDIRSPGLGDTAMYLCATSRVRGYNEQFFGPGTRLTVL.